These 30 T cell receptor beta chains were all obtained from the same sample, sequenced in a study of cytomegalovirus exposure and HLA in healthy donors (dated by TCRdb to the late 2010s). Library construction relied on the immunoSEQ multiplex PCR assay. Drawn from immuneACCESS, this table holds only the in-frame rearrangements with V and J called that TCRdb kept. Clones are partly lost; checked studies trace under half to an unresolved V gene and leave the rest unexplained. Within this sample are roughly 150,000 clones, with about 96% of them counted one time only. The ten largest clonotypes hold about 0.89% of the sample. Sequences were obtained from PBMCs. The receptors were gathered from a woman aged 18-29 years in good health and CMV-seronegative.

This sequence joins TRBV29-1 and TRBJ2-1; 12 bases agree with TRBD1. V lost 6 bases, J lost 6 bases, and 9 bases stayed unmatched. The CDR3 covers 15 residues. Looked up from germline, CDR1 is SQVTM and CDR2 is ANQGSEA. CDR3 sequence: CSVDGTGGHGNEQFF. The CDR3 bases are TGCAGCGTGGACGGGACAGGGGGCCATGGCAATGAGCAGTTCTTC.

V gene TRBV5-1 combines with J gene TRBJ1-2; 7 bases fit TRBD1. The CDR3 covers 17 residues. Looked up from germline, CDR1 is SGHRS and CDR2 is YFSETQ. J was trimmed by 4 bases and V by 4 bases; bases with no gene match: 16. The CDR3 reads CASSADPDRAGFYGYTF. The CDR3, as DNA: TGCGCCAGCAGCGCCGACCCCGACAGGGCCGGATTCTATGGCTACACCTTC.

This chain connects TRBV5-1 to TRBJ2-3, with 8 bases fitting TRBD2. Trimming cost V 0 bases and J 2 bases; bases outside gene matches: 2. Germline assignment: CDR1 SGHRS and CDR2 YFSETQ. This CDR3 region has 15 residues. CDR3 protein: CASSLASGYTDTQYF. CDR3 in DNA: TGCGCCAGCAGCTTGGCTAGCGGGTACACAGATACGCAGTATTTT.

The chain couples TRBV27 to TRBJ1-1; D unresolved. The CDR3 runs to 13 residues. V dropped 2 bases and J dropped 2 bases, with 6 bases sitting between them. Germline loops: CDR1 MNHEY, CDR2 SMNVEV (reference sequence). The CDR3 loop is CASSLTGNTEAFF. The CDR3 DNA reads as TGTGCCAGCAGTTTAACGGGAAACACTGAAGCTTTCTTT.

This chain connects TRBV4-3 to TRBJ1-2; D gene unclear. The V gene lost 0 bases and the J gene lost 2 bases, with 13 bases spanning the gap. CDR1 and CDR2 from the germline V gene are LGHNA and YSLEER. The CDR3 spans 16 residues. CDR3 in amino acids: CASSQDTRILNYGYTF. CDR3 bases: TGCGCCAGCAGCCAAGATACGAGGATCTTAAACTATGGCTACACCTTC.

V and J are TRBV9 and TRBJ1-1; D unresolved. The CDR3 loop spans 16 amino acids. V lost 1 base and J lost 1, with 14 bases in between. Germline-derived CDR1 and CDR2 are SGDLS and YYNGEE. This CDR3 is CASSVSPTGQNTEAFF. The DNA for the CDR3 is TGTGCCAGCAGCGTATCGCCCACTGGGCAGAACACTGAAGCTTTCTTT.

The V call is TRBV19, the J call TRBJ1-2, with D possibly matching TRBD1 (6 bases). From germline, CDR1 is LNHDA and CDR2 SQIVND (reference sequence). V lost 5 bases, J lost 4 bases, and 14 bases lay in between. The CDR3 extends over 14 amino acids. The CDR3 is CASSSFDRLYGYTF. CDR3 sequence (DNA): TGTGCCAGTAGTTCCTTCGACAGGCTCTATGGCTACACCTTC.

CDR3 amino acids: CASGRGGSRDTQYF. The CDR3 coding sequence is TGTGCCAGCGGCCGCGGGGGGTCAAGGGATACGCAGTATTTT. V is TRBV28 and J is TRBJ2-3, with TRBD2 matching 8 bases. The CDR3 contains 14 residues. Losses at the gene ends were 8 bases for V and 6 bases for J; bases not matched to a gene: 10. The V gene's germline CDR1 is MDHEN and CDR2 SYDVKM.

This rearrangement joins TRBV7-3 to TRBJ2-5; TRBD1 matches 7 bases. This CDR3 has 14 amino acids. Per the germline V gene, CDR1 is SGHTA and CDR2 is FQGTGA. V was pared by 5 bases and J by 5 bases, with 8 bases of the junction left unmatched. The CDR3 spells CASSQGGQMETQYF. Written as DNA, the CDR3 is TGTGCCAGCAGCCAAGGGGGACAGATGGAGACCCAGTACTTC. The full variable domain, its missing parts supplied by reference TRBV7-3 and TRBJ2-5, is GAGVSQTPSNKVTEKGKYVELRCDPISGHTALYWYRQSLGQGPEFLIYFQGTGAADDSGLPNDRFFAVRPEGSVSTLKIQRTERGDSAVYLCASSQGGQMETQYFGPGTRLLVL.

This clone has just one count. This chain uses TRBV6-5 with TRBJ1-5; 8 bases are shared with TRBD1. The CDR3 is 14 amino acids. V was clipped by 7 bases and J by 6 bases; unmatched bases: 8. Germline values: CDR1 MNHEY, CDR2 SVGAGI. The chain's CDR3 is CASNTGGGGQPQHF. The CDR3 region has the DNA TGTGCCAGCAATACAGGGGGTGGAGGTCAGCCCCAGCATTTT.

The CDR3 sequence: CASSPRTTTDTQYF. The CDR3 DNA sequence: TGCGCCAGCAGCCCCAGGACTACCACAGATACGCAGTATTTT. This sequence joins TRBV4-1 and TRBJ2-3, with D perhaps TRBD2 (6 bases). The V gene's germline CDR1 is MGHRA and CDR2 YSYEKL. The germline V and J ends were trimmed by 4 bases and 2 bases, with 10 bases remaining between them. The CDR3 extends over 14 amino acids.

This chain uses TRBV7-9 with TRBJ2-7, with TRBD2 matching 10 bases. Per germline, CDR1 SEHNR and CDR2 FQNEAQ (reference sequence). CDR3 size: 16 residues. Trimming cost V 1 base and J 0 bases; bases outside gene matches: 3. The CDR3 is CASSLGASGGSYEQYF. The CDR3 DNA reads as TGTGCCAGCAGCTTAGGGGCTAGCGGGGGCTCCTACGAGCAGTACTTC.

The genes are TRBV7-9 and TRBJ2-3, with D unclear. Germline V CDR1 and CDR2: SEHNR, FQNEAQ (reference sequence). Trimming shortened V by 0 bases and J by 4 bases, and 8 bases separated the two germline ends. CDR3 length equals 14 residues. DNA for the CDR3: TGTGCCAGCAGCTTAGCCCAATCCCCAGATACGCAGTATTTT. Protein sequence: CASSLAQSPDTQYF.

The sample holds one count of this clone. The V gene is TRBV7-9, the J gene TRBJ2-7; possible D gene TRBD1, 6 bases. The CDR3 length is 16 residues. V was trimmed by 5 bases and J by 0 bases, leaving 17 bases between them. Germline V gene data show CDR1 as SEHNR and CDR2 as FQNEAQ (reference sequence). The CDR3: CASSPPDRLPSYEQYF. The CDR3, as DNA: TGTGCCAGCAGCCCACCCGACAGGTTACCCTCCTACGAGCAGTACTTC.

V gene TRBV2 combines with J gene TRBJ1-1; D is perhaps TRBD1 (5 bases). The V end was cut by 11 bases, the J end by 6 bases, with 19 bases between. This CDR3 spans 13 amino acids. Germline lookup yields CDR1 SNHLY and CDR2 FYNNEI. This CDR3 is CAGHQTPYPEAFF. The CDR3 DNA sequence: TGTGCCGGACACCAGACGCCCTATCCTGAAGCTTTCTTT.

This clone was seen only once. The V and J genes are TRBV2 and TRBJ1-1, with 8 positions matching TRBD1. V was clipped by 6 bases and J by 4 bases; unmatched bases: 7. The germline V gene encodes CDR1 SNHLY and CDR2 FYNNEI. The CDR3 sequence is 14 residues long. The CDR3 region is CASSKQGGGTEAFF. The CDR3 coding sequence is TGTGCCAGCAGCAAACAGGGGGGAGGCACTGAAGCTTTCTTT.

The rearrangement uses TRBV4-1 and TRBJ2-5; 9 bases match TRBD2. The CDR3 runs to 16 residues. Germline V gene lookup returns CDR1 MGHRA and CDR2 YSYEKL. The V gene end was trimmed by 1 base and the J gene end by 2 bases; junction bases not matched to a gene: 5. The CDR3 protein is CASSQGTTSGQETQYF. The CDR3 DNA reads as TGCGCCAGCAGCCAAGGTACGACTAGCGGACAAGAGACCCAGTACTTC.

Notes on this clone: A read error may produce the germline difference seen at one junction end. This rearrangement joins TRBV7-7 to TRBJ2-5; D might be TRBD1 (5 bases). This CDR3 comprises 17 residues. Germline V gene sequence: CDR1 SSHAT, CDR2 FNYEAQ (reference sequence). CDR3 nucleotides: TGTGCTAGCAGCTTAGTAGGGGCTTGGAGAAGAGAGAAGACCCAGTACTTC. Translation: CASSLVGAWRREKTQYF.

The gene calls are TRBV2 and TRBJ1-1; perhaps TRBD1 as D (5 bases). Germline CDR1 and CDR2: SNHLY and FYNNEI. This CDR3 region has 14 residues. Trimming removed 6 bases at V and 7 bases at J, with 18 bases between. CDR3 nucleotide sequence: TGTGCCAGCAGCGAGCTGATAGGGGCGTATGAAGCTTTCTTT. Encoded protein: CASSELIGAYEAFF.

There are a few counts of this clone. J is TRBJ2-5 and V is TRBV5-1; tentatively, D is TRBD2 (5 bases). CDR1 and CDR2 (germline): SGHRS, YFSETQ. Trimming shortened V by 0 bases and J by 5 bases, and 14 bases separated the two germline ends. This CDR3 spans 15 amino acids. The CDR3 coding sequence is TGCGCCAGCAGCTTGGGGCCCGGGGAGCGGGAGACCCAGTACTTC. The encoded protein is CASSLGPGERETQYF.

The rearrangement joins TRBV11-2 to TRBJ2-5, with D tentatively TRBD2 (6 bases). Germline CDR1 is SGHAT and CDR2 is FQNNGV. The CDR3 extends over 16 amino acids. The ends were cut back, 4 bases at V and 2 bases at J, with 17 bases in the middle. CDR3: CASSSVEGLPQETQYF. The CDR3 region has the DNA TGTGCCAGCAGCTCAGTGGAAGGACTACCACAAGAGACCCAGTACTTC.

V and J are TRBV2 and TRBJ2-1; D gene uncertain. This CDR3 region has 14 residues. CDR1 SNHLY and CDR2 FYNNEI come from the germline V gene. V lost 1 base and J lost 4, with 8 bases in between. The CDR3, as DNA: TGTGCCAGCAGTGAAGGGTCCGCGTACAATGAGCAGTTCTTC. Its translation: CASSEGSAYNEQFF.

This clone was observed once. V gene TRBV5-1 combines with J gene TRBJ2-3; tentatively, D is TRBD2 (5 bases). The CDR3 has 17 residues. Trimming took 0 bases from V and 4 from J, leaving 18 bases between them. Germline V lookup: CDR1 SGHRS, CDR2 YFSETQ. The CDR3 loop is CASSLGGLPNGADTQYF. The CDR3 DNA follows: TGCGCCAGCAGCTTGGGAGGACTCCCGAATGGCGCAGATACGCAGTATTTT.

The chain joins TRBV28 to TRBJ1-6; TRBD1 is a possible D gene (5 bases). Germline assignment: CDR1 MDHEN and CDR2 SYDVKM. V was pared by 5 bases and J by 7 bases, with 18 bases between. The CDR3 is 16 residues long. Here the CDR3 DNA reads TGTGCCAGCAGTCCCAGGCGATCACAGGTCAATTCACCCCTCCACTTT. Translated: CASSPRRSQVNSPLHF.

This chain connects TRBV12-5 to TRBJ2-7; D possibly corresponds to TRBD1 (6 bases). This CDR3 has 13 amino acids. Looked up from germline, CDR1 is LGHNT and CDR2 is FRNRAP. V was clipped by 8 bases and J by 3 bases, with 14 bases between them. CDR3 DNA sequence: TGTGCTAGTCGCCCGGGACACAACTACGAGCAGTACTTC. This encodes CASRPGHNYEQYF.

This chain uses TRBV6-5 with TRBJ2-2; D ambiguous. This CDR3 region has 15 residues. The germline V gene encodes CDR1 MNHEY and CDR2 SVGAGI. V was trimmed by 3 bases and J by 5 bases, leaving 13 bases between them. CDR3: CASSYSSSRTGELFF. CDR3 sequence (DNA): TGTGCCAGCAGTTATAGCTCCTCGAGAACCGGGGAGCTGTTTTTT.

The chain recombines TRBV27 with TRBJ1-6; possibly TRBD1 for D (6 bases). V lost 0 bases and J lost 9, with 15 bases in between. The CDR3 is made up of 16 amino acids. The germline gives CDR1 MNHEY, CDR2 SMNVEV (reference sequence). CDR3 sequence: CASSLSVGGRGSPLHF. In DNA, the CDR3 is TGTGCCAGCAGTTTATCAGTCGGGGGGCGCGGTTCACCCCTCCACTTT.

CDR3 DNA: TGTGCCAGCAGTTTACTCAGCAGGGGGTTGTATGGCTACACCTTC. It specifies CASSLLSRGLYGYTF. The V gene is TRBV6-5, the J gene TRBJ1-2; TRBD1 matches at 7 bases. This CDR3 region has 15 residues. Germline loops: CDR1 MNHEY, CDR2 SVGAGI. V lost 4 bases, J lost 5 bases, and 10 bases stayed unmatched.

V is TRBV4-2 and J is TRBJ2-2; D not resolved. The CDR3 is made up of 16 amino acids. Between the trimmed V and J ends, which lost 1 base and 0 bases, there was a span of 9 bases. Germline loops: CDR1 LGHNA, CDR2 YNFKEQ. The CDR3 DNA reads TGTGCCAGCAGCCAAGGGGCGTATGCGAACACCGGGGAGCTGTTTTTT. Translated: CASSQGAYANTGELFF.

This rearrangement joins TRBV10-3 to TRBJ2-7; no definite D call. V lost 4 bases, J lost 0 bases, and 10 bases lay in between. The length of the CDR3 is 14 residues. The germline V gene encodes CDR1 ENHRY and CDR2 SYGVKD. CDR3 region: CAISVYDTSYEQYF. CDR3 in DNA: TGTGCCATCAGTGTTTACGACACCTCCTACGAGCAGTACTTC.